The sequence of this T cell receptor (beta chain) was determined in a study of prognosis after radiotherapy for stage I lung cancer. Study-level background: Among the patients, several developed distant metastases after radiotherapy at a median of 7 months, and 15 showed no significant progression.

Germline V gene data show CDR1 as KGHSH and CDR2 as LQKENI. The V and J ends lost 4 bases and 7 bases, in that order; junction bases with no gene match: 5. CDR3 length: 14 amino acids. The table lists this clonotype with many counts. Template was genomic DNA; TCR beta CDR3 amplified in two multiplex PCR rounds. The first PCR round targeted every TRBV and TRBJ gene with specific primers. A single record per CDR3 protein comes from TCRdb applying MiXCR to the multiplex PCR reads. Here the sample spans about 26,000 distinct CDR3 sequences, 25% to 35% being singletons. The sequence came from a donor over 45 with non-small cell lung cancer. This specimen was PBMCs, taken before or after stereotactic body radiation therapy (not recorded which). This sequence joins TRBV18 and TRBJ1-5, with 9 positions matching TRBD1. DNA for the CDR3: TGTGCCAGCTCACGGGACAGGGCGGGCCAGCCCCAGCATTTT. Its translation is CASSRDRAGQPQHF.